The T cell receptor beta chain described here comes from a study of blood T cell repertoires in COVID-19. Overall study: Samples came from the United States, Italy and Spain, spanning acute and convalescent COVID-19. T cells, B-cell-depleted T cells, or PBMCs provided the cDNA or gDNA that served as material.

This CDR3 is built from 14 residues. Germline loops: CDR1 SEHNR, CDR2 FQNEAQ (reference sequence). V was pared by 2 bases and J by 10 bases, with 8 bases of the junction left unmatched. Authors' data handling: Cell counts per sample came from amplifying reference gene primers. Sequencing was performed with immunoSEQ multiplex PCR; in TCRdb, only in-frame clones are kept and a portion is missing. V and J calls and clone size follow that table, whereas D and trimming were derived from the DNA. The data contain 150,000 to 200,000 clones, approximately 83% of them singletons. The source is a human donor with active or convalescent COVID-19. The donor label of this sample is uncertain. V usage is TRBV7-9 and J usage is TRBJ1-1; 9 bases match TRBD1. Material: peripheral blood. The CDR3 region is CASSLFPGTGRAFF. CDR3 nucleotide sequence: TGTGCCAGCAGCTTATTCCCCGGGACAGGGCGAGCTTTCTTT.